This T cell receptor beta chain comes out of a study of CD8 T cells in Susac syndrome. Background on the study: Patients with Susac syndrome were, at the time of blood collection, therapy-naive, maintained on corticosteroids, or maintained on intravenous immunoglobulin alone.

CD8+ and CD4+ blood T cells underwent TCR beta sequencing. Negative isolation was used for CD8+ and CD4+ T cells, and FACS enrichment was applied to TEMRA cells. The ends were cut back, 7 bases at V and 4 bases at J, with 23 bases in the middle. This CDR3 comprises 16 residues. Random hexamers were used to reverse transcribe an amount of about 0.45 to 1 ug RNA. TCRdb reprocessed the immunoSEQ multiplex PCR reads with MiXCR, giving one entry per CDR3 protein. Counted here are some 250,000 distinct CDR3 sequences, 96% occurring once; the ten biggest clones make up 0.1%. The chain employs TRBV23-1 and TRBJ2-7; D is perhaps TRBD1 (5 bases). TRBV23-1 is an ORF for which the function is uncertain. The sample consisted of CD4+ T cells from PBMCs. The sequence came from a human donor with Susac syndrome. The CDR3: CASNPPAGQRRYEQYF. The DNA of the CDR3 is TGCGCCAGCAATCCCCCTGCAGGGCAGAGACGTTACGAGCAGTACTTC.